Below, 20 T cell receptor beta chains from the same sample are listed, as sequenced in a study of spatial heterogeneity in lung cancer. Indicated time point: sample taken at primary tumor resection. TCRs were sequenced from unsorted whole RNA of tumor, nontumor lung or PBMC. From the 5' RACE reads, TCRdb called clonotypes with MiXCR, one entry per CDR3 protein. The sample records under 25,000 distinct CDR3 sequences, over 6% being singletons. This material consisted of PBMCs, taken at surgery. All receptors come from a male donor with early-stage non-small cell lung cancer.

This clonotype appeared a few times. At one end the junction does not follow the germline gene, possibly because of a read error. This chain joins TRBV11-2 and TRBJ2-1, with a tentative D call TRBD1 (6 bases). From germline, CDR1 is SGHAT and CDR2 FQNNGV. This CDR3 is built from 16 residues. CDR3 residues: CASSLVLDLAGGPLIF. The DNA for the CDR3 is TGTGCCAGCAGCTTAGTTCTAGACCTAGCTGGGGGCCCCCTGATCTTC. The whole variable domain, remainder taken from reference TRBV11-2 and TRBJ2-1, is EAGVAQSPRYKIIEKRQSVAFWCNPISGHATLYWYQQILGQGPKLLIQFQNNGVVDDSQLPKDRFSAERLKGVDSTLKIQPAKLEDSAVYLCASSLVLDLAGGPLIFGPGTRLTVL.

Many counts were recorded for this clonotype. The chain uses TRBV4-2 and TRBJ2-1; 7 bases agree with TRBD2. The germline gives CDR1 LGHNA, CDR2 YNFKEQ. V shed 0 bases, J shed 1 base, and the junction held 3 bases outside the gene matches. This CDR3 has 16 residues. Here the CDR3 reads CASSQDWGGSYNEQFF. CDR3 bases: TGTGCCAGCAGCCAAGATTGGGGGGGGTCCTACAATGAGCAGTTCTTC.

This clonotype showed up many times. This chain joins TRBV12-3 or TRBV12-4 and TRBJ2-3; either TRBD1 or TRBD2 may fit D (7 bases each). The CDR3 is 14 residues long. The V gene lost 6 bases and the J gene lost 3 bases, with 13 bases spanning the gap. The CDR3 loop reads CASRSQGGTDTQYF. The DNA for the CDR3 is TGTGCCAGCAGGTCCCAGGGGGGGACAGATACGCAGTATTTT.

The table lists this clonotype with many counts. The DNA of the CDR3 is TGCAGTGCTAGCCGAGGCAGGGGGCTTGATACGCAGTATTTT. It codes for CSASRGRGLDTQYF. V gene TRBV20-1 combines with J gene TRBJ2-3; 8 bases map to TRBD1. There are 14 residues in the CDR3. Germline loops: CDR1 DFQATT, CDR2 SNEGSKA (reference sequence). V lost 3 bases to trimming and J lost 6 bases; unmatched junction nucleotides: 8.

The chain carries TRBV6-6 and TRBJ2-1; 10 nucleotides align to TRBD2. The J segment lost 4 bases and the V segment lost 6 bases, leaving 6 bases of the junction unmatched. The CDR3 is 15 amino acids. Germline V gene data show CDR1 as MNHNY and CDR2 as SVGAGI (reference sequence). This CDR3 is CASRPGLAVYNEQFF. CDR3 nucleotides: TGTGCCAGCAGGCCCGGACTAGCGGTTTACAATGAGCAGTTCTTC.

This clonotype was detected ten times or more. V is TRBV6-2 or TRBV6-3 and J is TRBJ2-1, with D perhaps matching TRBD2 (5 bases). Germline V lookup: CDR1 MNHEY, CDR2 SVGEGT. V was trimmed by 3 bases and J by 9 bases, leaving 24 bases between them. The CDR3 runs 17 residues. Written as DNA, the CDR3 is TGTGCCAGCAGTTATAGGCACTTTTCGGCCGACGCGGGTGAGCAGTTCTTC. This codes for CASSYRHFSADAGEQFF.

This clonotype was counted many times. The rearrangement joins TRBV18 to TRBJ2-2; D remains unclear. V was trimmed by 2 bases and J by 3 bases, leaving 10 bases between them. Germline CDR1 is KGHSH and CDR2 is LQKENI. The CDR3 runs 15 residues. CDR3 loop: CASSPVAMDTGELFF. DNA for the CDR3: TGTGCCAGCTCACCAGTGGCTATGGACACCGGGGAGCTGTTTTTT.

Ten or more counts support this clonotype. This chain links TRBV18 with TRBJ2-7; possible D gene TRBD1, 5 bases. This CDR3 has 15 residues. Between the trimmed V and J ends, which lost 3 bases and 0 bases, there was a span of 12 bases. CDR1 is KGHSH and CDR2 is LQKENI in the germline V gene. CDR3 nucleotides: TGTGCCAGCTCACCCGGAGCTACAGGCTCCTACGAGCAGTACTTC. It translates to CASSPGATGSYEQYF.

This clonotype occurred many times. The CDR3 coding sequence is TGTGCCAGCAGACCCTTGACTAGCGGGATTGCCTACGAGCAGTACTTC. Translation: CASRPLTSGIAYEQYF. The chain couples TRBV27 to TRBJ2-7, with 11 positions matching TRBD2. This CDR3 is 16 amino acids long. The germline CDR1 and CDR2 sequences are MNHEY and SMNVEV (reference sequence). J gave up 2 bases and V 6 bases, and 9 bases lay outside the gene matches.

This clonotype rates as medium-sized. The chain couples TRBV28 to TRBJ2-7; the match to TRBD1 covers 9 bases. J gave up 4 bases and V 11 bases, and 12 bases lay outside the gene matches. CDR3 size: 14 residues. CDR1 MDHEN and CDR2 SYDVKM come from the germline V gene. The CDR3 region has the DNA TGTGCCGGCGCAACCGGGACAGGGAATTACGAGCAGTACTTC. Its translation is CAGATGTGNYEQYF.

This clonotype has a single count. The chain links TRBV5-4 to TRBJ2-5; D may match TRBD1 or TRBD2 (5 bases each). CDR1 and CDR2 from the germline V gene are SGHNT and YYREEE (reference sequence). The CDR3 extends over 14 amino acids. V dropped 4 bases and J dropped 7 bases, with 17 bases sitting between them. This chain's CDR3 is CASSAYEGLGTQYF. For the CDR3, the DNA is TGTGCCAGCAGCGCGTACGAGGGGCTAGGGACCCAGTACTTC.

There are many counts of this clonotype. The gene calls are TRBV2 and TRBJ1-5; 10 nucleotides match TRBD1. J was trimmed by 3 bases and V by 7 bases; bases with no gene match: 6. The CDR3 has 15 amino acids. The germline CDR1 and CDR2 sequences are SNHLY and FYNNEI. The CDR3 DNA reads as TGTGCCAGCACGGAGACAGGGGGCGTCAATCAGCCCCAGCATTTT. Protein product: CASTETGGVNQPQHF.

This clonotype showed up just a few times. CDR3 sequence reads: CASSVRDSPLHF. CDR3 nucleotide sequence: TGTGCCAGTAGTGTAAGGGATTCACCCCTCCACTTT. V and J are TRBV19 and TRBJ1-6; D not resolved. The V and J ends lost 5 bases and 8 bases respectively, with 7 bases between them. This CDR3 spans 12 amino acids. The germline gives CDR1 LNHDA, CDR2 SQIVND (reference sequence).

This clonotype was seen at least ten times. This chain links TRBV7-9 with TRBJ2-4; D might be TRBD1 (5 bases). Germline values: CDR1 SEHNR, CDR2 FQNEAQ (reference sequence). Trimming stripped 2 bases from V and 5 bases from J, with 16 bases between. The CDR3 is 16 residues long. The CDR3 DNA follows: TGTGCCAGCAGCTTAAGGCAGGGCAGTGGGGAAAACATTCAGTACTTC. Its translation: CASSLRQGSGENIQYF.

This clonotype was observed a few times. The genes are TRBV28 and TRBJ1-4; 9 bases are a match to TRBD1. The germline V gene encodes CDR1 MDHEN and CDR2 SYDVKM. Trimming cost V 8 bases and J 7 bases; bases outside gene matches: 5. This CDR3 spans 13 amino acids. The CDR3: CASSLDRGEKLFF. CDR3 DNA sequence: TGTGCCAGCTCGTTGGACAGGGGTGAAAAACTGTTTTTT. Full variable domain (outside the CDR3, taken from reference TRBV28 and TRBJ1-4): DVKVTQSSRYLVKRTGEKVFLECVQDMDHENMFWYRQDPGLGLRLIYFSYDVKMKEKGDIPEGYSVSREKKERFSLILESASTNQTSMYLCASSLDRGEKLFFGSGTQLSVL.

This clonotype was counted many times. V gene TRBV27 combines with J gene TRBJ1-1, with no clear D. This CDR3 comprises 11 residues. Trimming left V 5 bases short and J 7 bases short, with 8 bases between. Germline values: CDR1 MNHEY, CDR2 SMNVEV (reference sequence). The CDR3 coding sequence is TGTGCCAGCAGTCAAGGCAGTGAAGCTTTCTTT. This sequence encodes CASSQGSEAFF.

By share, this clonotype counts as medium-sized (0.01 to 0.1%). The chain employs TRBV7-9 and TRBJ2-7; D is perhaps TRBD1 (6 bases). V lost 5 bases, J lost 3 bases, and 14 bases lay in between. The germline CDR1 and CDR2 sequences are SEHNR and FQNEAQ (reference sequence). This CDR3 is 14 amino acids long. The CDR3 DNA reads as TGTGCCAGCAGCCTTACAGGGTCATTCTACGAGCAGTACTTC. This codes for CASSLTGSFYEQYF.

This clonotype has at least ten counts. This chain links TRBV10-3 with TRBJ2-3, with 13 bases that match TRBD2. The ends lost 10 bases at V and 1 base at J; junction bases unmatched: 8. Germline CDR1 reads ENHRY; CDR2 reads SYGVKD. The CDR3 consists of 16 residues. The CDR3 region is CATTSGGAFGTDTQYF. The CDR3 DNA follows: TGTGCCACAACTAGCGGGGGGGCCTTTGGCACAGATACGCAGTATTTT.

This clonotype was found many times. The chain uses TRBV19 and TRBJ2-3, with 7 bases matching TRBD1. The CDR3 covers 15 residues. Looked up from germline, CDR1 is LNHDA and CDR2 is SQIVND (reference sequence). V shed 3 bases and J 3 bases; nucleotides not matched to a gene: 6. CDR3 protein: CASSMTGQATDTQYF. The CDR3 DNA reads TGTGCCAGTAGTATGACCGGACAGGCTACAGATACGCAGTATTTT.

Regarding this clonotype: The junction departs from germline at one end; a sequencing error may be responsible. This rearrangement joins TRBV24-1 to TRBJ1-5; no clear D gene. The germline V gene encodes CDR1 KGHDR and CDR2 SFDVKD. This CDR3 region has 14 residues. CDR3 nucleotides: TGTGCCACCAGTGACAGGTCAAGCAAACAGCCCCAGCATTTT. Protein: CATSDRSSKQPQHF.